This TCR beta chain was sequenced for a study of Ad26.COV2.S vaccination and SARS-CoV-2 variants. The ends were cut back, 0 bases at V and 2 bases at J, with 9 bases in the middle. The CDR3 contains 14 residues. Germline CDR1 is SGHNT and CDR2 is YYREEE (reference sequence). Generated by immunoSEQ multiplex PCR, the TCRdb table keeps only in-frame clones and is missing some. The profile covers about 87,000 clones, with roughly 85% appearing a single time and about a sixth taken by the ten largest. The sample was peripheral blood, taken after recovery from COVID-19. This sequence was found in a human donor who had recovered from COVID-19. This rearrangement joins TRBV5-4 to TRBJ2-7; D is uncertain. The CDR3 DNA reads TGTGCCAGCAGCTTGGGTCAGACCACCTACGAGCAGTACTTC. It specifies CASSLGQTTYEQYF.